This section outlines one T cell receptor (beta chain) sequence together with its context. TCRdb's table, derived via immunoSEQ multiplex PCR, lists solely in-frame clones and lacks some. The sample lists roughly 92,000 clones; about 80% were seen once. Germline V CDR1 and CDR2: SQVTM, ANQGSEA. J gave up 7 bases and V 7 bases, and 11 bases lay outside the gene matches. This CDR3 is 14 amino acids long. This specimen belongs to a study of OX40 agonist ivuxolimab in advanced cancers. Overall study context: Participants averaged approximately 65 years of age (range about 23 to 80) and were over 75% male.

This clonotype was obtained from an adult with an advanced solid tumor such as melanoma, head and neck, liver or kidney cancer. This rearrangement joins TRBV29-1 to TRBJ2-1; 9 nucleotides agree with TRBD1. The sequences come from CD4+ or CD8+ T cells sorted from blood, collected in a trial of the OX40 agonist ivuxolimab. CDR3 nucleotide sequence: TGCAGCGGGGCCCACGGGACAGGGTTGAATGAGCAGTTCTTC. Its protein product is CSGAHGTGLNEQFF.